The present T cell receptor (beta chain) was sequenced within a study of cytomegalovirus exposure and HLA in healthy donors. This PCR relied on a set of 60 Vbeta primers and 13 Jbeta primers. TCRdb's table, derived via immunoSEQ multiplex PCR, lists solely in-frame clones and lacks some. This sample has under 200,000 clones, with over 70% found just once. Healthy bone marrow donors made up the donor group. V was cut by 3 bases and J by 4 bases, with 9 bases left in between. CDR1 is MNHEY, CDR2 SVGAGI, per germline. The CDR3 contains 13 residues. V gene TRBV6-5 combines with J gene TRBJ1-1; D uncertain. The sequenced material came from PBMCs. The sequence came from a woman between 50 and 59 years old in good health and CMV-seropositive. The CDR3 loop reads CASSYQGSTEAFF. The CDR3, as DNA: TGTGCCAGCAGTTATCAAGGGAGCACTGAAGCTTTCTTT.